These 29 T cell receptor beta chains came from one sample sequenced in a study of neurological immune-mediated disorders. TCRdb fed the 5' RACE reads into MiXCR, producing one record per CDR3 protein. The table has roughly 38,000 distinct CDR3 sequences, 2% to 2.5% seen once; the top ten hold roughly 12%. The material sequenced was PBMCs. The receptor source for this set is a man aged 30 to 39 with multiple sclerosis.

The sample holds many counts of this clonotype. The chain has TRBV6-6 and TRBJ2-1; 8 nucleotides line up with TRBD2. Per the germline V gene, CDR1 is MNHNY and CDR2 is SVGAGI (reference sequence). V shed 6 bases and J 10 bases; nucleotides not matched to a gene: 14. The CDR3 has 15 amino acids. The CDR3: CASSPLGTRGSEQFF. The CDR3 DNA is TGTGCCAGCAGCCCCCTCGGGACTAGGGGAAGCGAGCAGTTCTTC.

This clonotype was seen ten or more times. The chain joins TRBV5-1 to TRBJ1-1; D unresolved. V lost 6 bases to trimming and J lost 3 bases, with 15 bases between them. The CDR3 is 14 residues long. Germline V gene sequence: CDR1 SGHRS, CDR2 YFSETQ. The CDR3 loop reads CASNRPGLDTEAFF. CDR3 nucleotides: TGCGCCAGCAACCGCCCCGGGTTGGACACTGAAGCTTTCTTT. The variable domain in full, completed from reference TRBV5-1 and TRBJ1-1, reads KAGVTQTPRYLIKTRGQQVTLSCSPISGHRSVSWYQQTPGQGLQFLFEYFSETQRNKGNFPGRFSGRQFSNSRSEMNVSTLELGDSALYLCASNRPGLDTEAFFGQGTRLTVV.

The sample holds many counts of this clonotype. This chain connects TRBV4-2 to TRBJ2-5; 8 bases fit TRBD2. This CDR3 is 16 amino acids long. After removal of 0 bases from V and 5 bases from J, the junction contained 8 bases not matched to a gene. Germline V CDR1 and CDR2: LGHNA, YNFKEQ. CDR3 nucleotide sequence: TGTGCCAGCAGCCAAGAAGGGAACTCGGGAGGGGAGACCCAGTACTTC. Protein product: CASSQEGNSGGETQYF.

This clonotype was picked up many times. The chain has TRBV20-1 and TRBJ2-5, with D tentatively TRBD1 (6 bases). CDR1 DFQATT and CDR2 SNEGSKA come from the germline V gene (reference sequence). The V end lost 3 bases, the J end lost 5 bases, and 10 bases lay between the germline ends. This CDR3 has 12 residues. The CDR3 here is CSASQQGETQYF. The CDR3 DNA reads as TGCAGTGCTAGTCAGCAGGGGGAGACCCAGTACTTC.

This clonotype was detected many times. CDR3 protein: CSARSGTYEQYF. The DNA for the CDR3 is TGCAGTGCGCGGAGCGGGACCTACGAGCAGTACTTC. The V and J genes are TRBV20-1 and TRBJ2-7; 7 positions match TRBD2. The V gene end was trimmed by 6 bases and the J gene end by 2 bases; junction bases not matched to a gene: 4. This CDR3 is built from 12 residues. Germline CDR1 DFQATT, CDR2 SNEGSKA (reference sequence).

This clonotype has a count of ten or more. The chain combines TRBV5-1 with TRBJ2-7; TRBD2 matches at 7 bases. The CDR3 loop spans 14 amino acids. The germline V gene encodes CDR1 SGHRS and CDR2 YFSETQ. The V gene end was trimmed by 4 bases and the J gene end by 7 bases; junction bases not matched to a gene: 11. The CDR3 loop is CASSPREADGEQYF. In DNA form, the CDR3 reads TGCGCCAGCAGCCCCCGGGAGGCCGATGGGGAGCAGTACTTC.

The table lists this clonotype with many counts. The rearrangement uses TRBV21-1 and TRBJ2-5; the table names TRBD1, a call not compared with the DNA. TRBV21-1 is reported as a pseudogene. The CDR3 runs to 16 residues. CDR3 protein: CASSPLLPDGQETQYF. In DNA form, the CDR3 reads TGTGCCAGCAGCCCCTTGCTTCCCGACGGACAAGAGACCCAGTACTTC.

This clonotype came up many times. The rearrangement uses TRBV11-2 and TRBJ2-1, with a tentative D call TRBD2 (6 bases). V gave up 4 bases and J gave up 2 bases, with 12 bases separating them. The CDR3 runs to 15 residues. Germline V gene lookup returns CDR1 SGHAT and CDR2 FQNNGV. The DNA of the CDR3 is TGTGCCAGCAGCTCTTGGCGGGAAGCCTACAATGAGCAGTTCTTC. Protein: CASSSWREAYNEQFF.

Many counts were recorded for this clonotype. The chain carries TRBV5-1 and TRBJ2-7; D uncertain. Trimming stripped 1 base from V and 2 bases from J, with 13 bases between. CDR3 length: 15 residues. CDR1 is SGHRS, CDR2 YFSETQ, per germline. CDR3 loop: CASSLLVAATYEQYF. Written as DNA, the CDR3 is TGCGCCAGCAGCTTGTTGGTGGCCGCGACCTACGAGCAGTACTTC.

This clonotype was counted many times. The J gene is TRBJ2-3, the V gene TRBV7-9; D remains ambiguous. CDR1 and CDR2 from the germline V gene are SEHNR and FQNEAQ (reference sequence). This CDR3 has 14 amino acids. With 5 bases removed from V and 0 bases from J, the gap between germline ends came to 9 bases. The CDR3 DNA follows: TGTGCCAGCAGCGTTGGTTTAAGCACAGATACGCAGTATTTT. Translation: CASSVGLSTDTQYF.

This clonotype has a count of ten or more. J is TRBJ2-5 and V is TRBV20-1; 7 bases match TRBD2. The V and J ends lost 3 bases and 3 bases, in that order; junction bases with no gene match: 7. This CDR3 spans 14 amino acids. Germline values: CDR1 DFQATT, CDR2 SNEGSKA (reference sequence). The DNA for the CDR3 is TGCAGTGCTAGCTGGACTAGAGGGGAAGAGACCCAGTACTTC. This translates into CSASWTRGEETQYF.

This clonotype has at least ten counts. The V call is TRBV27, the J call TRBJ2-1; 14 bases line up with TRBD2. Unmatched junction bases numbered 2, after V lost 4 bases and J lost 3 bases. This CDR3 spans 16 amino acids. CDR1 MNHEY and CDR2 SMNVEV come from the germline V gene (reference sequence). Written as DNA, the CDR3 is TGTGCCAGCAGTTCCGGGACTAGCGGGGGCTACAATGAGCAGTTCTTC. Amino acids: CASSSGTSGGYNEQFF.

This clonotype was detected many times. The rearrangement uses TRBV25-1 and TRBJ1-5; 10 nucleotides line up with TRBD1. This CDR3 region has 14 residues. The trim removed 4 bases at V and 4 bases at J, leaving 1 base unmatched. The germline V gene encodes CDR1 MGHDK and CDR2 SYGVNS. CDR3 DNA: TGTGCCAGCAGTGTGGGACAGGGGAATCAGCCCCAGCATTTT. Its translation: CASSVGQGNQPQHF.

This clonotype was picked up many times. The chain is built from TRBV7-9 and TRBJ1-5; possibly TRBD1 for D (5 bases). The CDR3 runs to 14 residues. Germline V gives CDR1 SEHNR, CDR2 FQNEAQ (reference sequence). V lost 4 bases, J lost 4 bases, and 11 bases lay in between. This CDR3 reads CASSWGVGNQPQHF. The DNA for the CDR3 is TGTGCCAGCAGCTGGGGGGTGGGGAATCAGCCCCAGCATTTT. Using reference TRBV7-9 and TRBJ1-5 for the parts outside the CDR3, the full variable domain is DTGVSQNPRHKITKRGQNVTFRCDPISEHNRLYWYRQTLGQGPEFLTYFQNEAQLEKSRLLSDRFSAERPKGSFSTLEIQRTEQGDSAMYLCASSWGVGNQPQHFGDGTRLSIL.

This clonotype was counted at least ten times. The gene calls are TRBV5-1 and TRBJ2-2; maybe TRBD2 (5 bases). The CDR3 spans 14 residues. Per germline, CDR1 SGHRS and CDR2 YFSETQ. The germline V and J ends were trimmed by 6 bases and 6 bases, with 15 bases remaining between them. For the CDR3, the DNA is TGCGCCAGCACCCGGACCCGGGATGCCGGGGAGCTGTTTTTT. Protein sequence: CASTRTRDAGELFF.

This clonotype has at least ten counts. The gene calls are TRBV27 and TRBJ2-5, with D hard to call. Germline V gives CDR1 MNHEY, CDR2 SMNVEV (reference sequence). The V end lost 0 bases, the J end lost 5 bases, and 7 bases lay between the germline ends. The CDR3 sequence is 13 residues long. As DNA, the CDR3 is TGTGCCAGCAGTTTATCGGGTTGGGAGACCCAGTACTTC. This sequence encodes CASSLSGWETQYF.

This clonotype was found many times. The chain couples TRBV5-1 to TRBJ2-3, with a possible D match to TRBD1 (5 bases). The V gene lost 7 bases and the J gene lost 1 base, with 13 bases spanning the gap. CDR3 length: 14 amino acids. CDR1 is SGHRS, CDR2 YFSETQ, per germline. The CDR3 spells CASGPLQGTDTQYF. CDR3 nucleotides: TGCGCCAGCGGACCCCTACAGGGCACAGATACGCAGTATTTT.

This clonotype came up many times. This sequence joins TRBV5-1 and TRBJ2-6; D may be TRBD1 (6 bases). The CDR3 loop spans 17 amino acids. V dropped 4 bases and J dropped 2 bases, with 16 bases sitting between them. CDR1 and CDR2 (germline): SGHRS, YFSETQ. The CDR3 here is CASSQMVGAPGANVLTF. The CDR3 DNA reads as TGCGCCAGCAGCCAAATGGTGGGGGCGCCTGGGGCCAACGTCCTGACTTTC.

This clonotype was observed many times. The gene calls are TRBV20-1 and TRBJ2-7; 7 bases line up with TRBD1. Germline CDR1 is DFQATT and CDR2 is SNEGSKA (reference sequence). The CDR3 is made up of 15 amino acids. The junction had 8 bases not matched to a gene; V was cut back by 2 bases and J by 1 base. DNA for the CDR3: TGCAGTGCTAGACATGCGAGACAGGGATCCTACGAGCAGTACTTC. Protein: CSARHARQGSYEQYF.

At least ten counts were recorded for this clonotype. J is TRBJ2-1 and V is TRBV9; unclear D gene. This CDR3 region has 14 residues. The V end was cut by 3 bases, the J end by 0 bases, with 7 bases between. Germline CDR1 and CDR2: SGDLS and YYNGEE. The CDR3 DNA reads as TGTGCCAGCAGCGCTGATAACTCCTACAATGAGCAGTTCTTC. Translating gives CASSADNSYNEQFF.

This clonotype was observed at least ten times. The chain recombines TRBV13 with TRBJ2-3, with unresolved D. V dropped 5 bases and J dropped 2 bases, with 11 bases sitting between them. The length of the CDR3 is 14 residues. Germline CDR1 reads PRHDT; CDR2 reads FYEKMQ (reference sequence). CDR3 protein: CASSRLGNTDTQYF. The CDR3 nucleotides read TGTGCCAGCAGCCGCTTAGGAAACACAGATACGCAGTATTTT.

This clonotype was observed at least ten times. V usage is TRBV20-1 and J usage is TRBJ2-7; 7 bases match TRBD2. J gave up 0 bases and V 6 bases, and 8 bases lay outside the gene matches. The CDR3 has 14 residues. Germline CDR1 and CDR2: DFQATT and SNEGSKA (reference sequence). The CDR3, as DNA: TGCAGTGCCCACCTTGGGAGGGGCTCCTACGAGCAGTACTTC. As protein: CSAHLGRGSYEQYF.

Many counts were recorded for this clonotype. CDR3 in DNA: TGTGCCAGCAGCCCCCAGGGAATTGGTGAAAAACTGTTTTTT. It encodes CASSPQGIGEKLFF. The chain has TRBV7-9 and TRBJ1-4; D perhaps matches TRBD1 (5 bases). This CDR3 has 14 residues. V lost 5 bases and J lost 7, with 14 bases in between. Germline CDR1 reads SEHNR; CDR2 reads FQNEAQ (reference sequence).

Many counts were recorded for this clonotype. The J gene is TRBJ1-5, the V gene TRBV12-3 or TRBV12-4; D unresolved. Deletions cut 4 bases from V and 4 bases from J, with 8 bases between. The CDR3 length is 13 residues. CDR3 nucleotides: TGTGCCAGCAGTTATGAGTGGAATCAGCCCCAGCATTTT. Amino acids: CASSYEWNQPQHF.

There are a few counts of this clonotype. Given a much more abundant clone one base away, this may be a read error. The gene calls are TRBV2 and TRBJ2-5; no clear D gene. The CDR3 extends over 12 amino acids. Germline-derived CDR1 and CDR2 are SNHLY and FYNNEI. CDR3 DNA sequence: TGTGACAGCAGTGACTTTGTTGAGACCCAGTACTTC. This codes for CDSSDFVETQYF.

This clonotype appeared many times. The chain is built from TRBV5-1 and TRBJ1-1, with D perhaps TRBD1 (6 bases). V lost 0 bases to trimming and J lost 1 base, with 10 bases between them. In germline, CDR1 is SGHRS, CDR2 YFSETQ. This CDR3 has 15 amino acids. DNA of the CDR3: TGCGCCAGCAGCTTGGGGGGCAGGGGGAACACTGAAGCTTTCTTT. Translated, it gives CASSLGGRGNTEAFF.

Ten or more counts support this clonotype. J is TRBJ2-4 and V is TRBV6-6; D may correspond to TRBD1 or TRBD2 (5 bases each). Germline V gene lookup returns CDR1 MNHNY and CDR2 SVGAGI (reference sequence). The V and J ends lost 5 bases and 3 bases respectively, with 17 bases between them. CDR3 length: 16 residues. The CDR3 here is CASSPQRTGGKNIQYF. The CDR3, as DNA: TGTGCCAGCAGTCCTCAGCGGACTGGGGGCAAAAACATTCAGTACTTC.

This clonotype was counted at least ten times. The gene calls are TRBV5-1 and TRBJ2-3, with 7 bases matching TRBD1. Germline CDR1 SGHRS, CDR2 YFSETQ. This CDR3 region has 15 residues. Trimming at V came to 4 bases and at J to 2 bases, leaving 7 bases not matched to a gene. The CDR3 loop reads CASSRSGQITDTQYF. CDR3 in DNA: TGCGCCAGCAGCCGTTCGGGACAGATCACAGATACGCAGTATTTT.

By share, this clonotype ranks as medium-sized. The gene calls are TRBV5-8 and TRBJ2-2, with unresolved D. V lost 3 bases, J lost 2 bases, and 8 bases lay in between. CDR1 SGHTS and CDR2 YDEGEE come from the germline V gene. The CDR3 has 14 residues. The CDR3 protein is CASSSQLNTGELFF. The CDR3 region has the DNA TGTGCCAGCAGCTCGCAGTTAAACACCGGGGAGCTGTTTTTT. Filled out from reference TRBV5-8 and TRBJ2-2, the complete variable domain reads EAGVTQSPTHLIKTRGQQATLRCSPISGHTSVYWYQQALGLGLQFLLWYDEGEERNRGNFPPRFSGRQFPNYSSELNVNALELEDSALYLCASSSQLNTGELFFGEGSRLTVL.